Presented here are 15 T cell receptor beta chains from one specimen sequenced in a study of graft-versus-host responses after intestinal transplantation. Method: immunoSEQ multiplex PCR; TCRdb's copy keeps in-frame clones and lacks some. Of about 120,000 clones listed, 80% to 95% are singletons. These TCRs' antigens remain unknown. The material sequenced was unstimulated CD4+ T cells sorted from spleen or lymph node cells, taken before intestinal transplant. All receptors derive from a human donor who received an intestinal transplant.

This clone was found once. J is TRBJ2-2 and V is TRBV6-6; no clear D gene. The germline gives CDR1 MNHNY, CDR2 SVGAGI (reference sequence). The ends were cut back, 2 bases at V and 2 bases at J, with 6 bases in the middle. CDR3 length: 14 residues. The CDR3 region has the DNA TGTGCCAGCAGTTACCTGCCTAACACCGGGGAGCTGTTTTTT. Translated, it gives CASSYLPNTGELFF.

The V gene is TRBV5-1, the J gene TRBJ2-7; D may match TRBD1 or TRBD2 (5 bases each). Germline values: CDR1 SGHRS, CDR2 YFSETQ. This CDR3 is 14 amino acids long. Deletions cut 6 bases from V and 7 bases from J, with 20 bases between. Here the CDR3 DNA reads TGCGCCAGCACCGGGTCAGGGCCGTCGGGAGAGCAGTACTTC. This encodes CASTGSGPSGEQYF.

The rearrangement links TRBV6-5 to TRBJ1-2; no clear D gene. The CDR3 is 13 residues long. V gave up 0 bases and J gave up 8 bases, with 10 bases separating them. Germline CDR1 and CDR2: MNHEY and SVGAGI. CDR3 sequence: CASSYSTGFGYTF. CDR3 bases: TGTGCCAGCAGTTACTCGACGGGGTTCGGCTACACCTTC.

V gene TRBV5-1 combines with J gene TRBJ2-7; no definite D call. The germline CDR1 and CDR2 sequences are SGHRS and YFSETQ. The germline V and J ends were trimmed by 0 bases and 2 bases, with 9 bases remaining between them. CDR3 length: 14 amino acids. The CDR3 spells CASSLGHATYEQYF. The CDR3, as DNA: TGCGCCAGCAGCTTGGGGCATGCCACCTACGAGCAGTACTTC.

This rearrangement joins TRBV19 to TRBJ1-2, with TRBD1 identical over 7 bases. The V segment lost 2 bases and the J segment 3 bases; nucleotides outside the gene matches: 6. Germline CDR1 and CDR2: LNHDA and SQIVND (reference sequence). This CDR3 is 15 amino acids long. CDR3 DNA: TGTGCCAGTAGTATATCCGGGACAGCCTACTATGGCTACACCTTC. It specifies CASSISGTAYYGYTF.

This clone was observed a single time. This chain joins TRBV2 and TRBJ1-5; D possibly corresponds to TRBD1 (6 bases). CDR3 length: 14 amino acids. Germline lookup yields CDR1 SNHLY and CDR2 FYNNEI. V was shortened by 6 bases and J by 2 bases, with 11 bases between the two germline ends. The CDR3 sequence: CASRQGNGNQPQHF. For the CDR3, the DNA is TGTGCCAGCAGACAGGGAAATGGCAATCAGCCCCAGCATTTT.

The chain joins TRBV6-5 to TRBJ1-1; D perhaps matches TRBD1 (5 bases). The germline gives CDR1 MNHEY, CDR2 SVGAGI. V was pared by 4 bases and J by 10 bases, with 13 bases between. This CDR3 contains 12 residues. The CDR3 DNA reads as TGTGCCAGCAGTTTGGGGCTGGGGCGAGCTTTCTTT. Translating gives CASSLGLGRAFF.

This sequence joins TRBV29-1 and TRBJ1-1, with 8 bases aligning to TRBD1. CDR1 and CDR2 from the germline V gene are SQVTM and ANQGSEA. The V segment lost 4 bases and the J segment 7 bases; nucleotides outside the gene matches: 5. The CDR3 covers 12 residues. Here the CDR3 DNA reads TGCAGCGTTGGACAGGGGACTTTTGAAGCTTTCTTT. This translates into CSVGQGTFEAFF.

As DNA, the CDR3 is TGCGCCAGCAGCTTTAGGGGGGGGCCAAACACCGGGGAGCTGTTTTTT. It translates to CASSFRGGPNTGELFF. The chain links TRBV5-1 to TRBJ2-2, with D perhaps TRBD2 (7 bases). The germline CDR1 and CDR2 sequences are SGHRS and YFSETQ. The CDR3 runs 16 residues. Trimming pared 2 bases from V and 2 bases from J, leaving 13 bases between.

The chain couples TRBV9 to TRBJ2-5; TRBD1 might be the D (6 bases). Trimming took off 2 bases at V and 5 bases at J, with 10 bases between the two ends. Germline V gene data show CDR1 as SGDLS and CDR2 as YYNGEE. The CDR3 runs to 13 residues. The CDR3: CASSVSQGETQYF. DNA for the CDR3: TGTGCCAGCAGCGTGTCCCAGGGGGAGACCCAGTACTTC.

V is TRBV7-9 and J is TRBJ2-2; D gene ambiguous. This CDR3 region has 15 residues. The germline V and J ends were trimmed by 1 base and 4 bases, with 10 bases remaining between them. CDR1 and CDR2 from the germline V gene are SEHNR and FQNEAQ (reference sequence). The CDR3 nucleotides are TGTGCCAGCAGCTTAGTGAGAACGAGCACCGGGGAGCTGTTTTTT. It encodes CASSLVRTSTGELFF.

The chain recombines TRBV6-5 with TRBJ1-3, with D tentatively TRBD1 (6 bases). This CDR3 is 16 amino acids long. Germline CDR1 is MNHEY and CDR2 is SVGAGI. V dropped 2 bases and J dropped 0 bases, with 11 bases sitting between them. The DNA for the CDR3 is TGTGCCAGCAGTTACAGAGGGGGAGTCTCTGGAAACACCATATATTTT. Amino acid sequence: CASSYRGGVSGNTIYF.

The chain uses TRBV19 and TRBJ1-1; D is undetermined. Trimming left V 3 bases short and J 6 bases short, with 8 bases between. CDR3 length equals 12 residues. CDR1 and CDR2 from the germline V gene are LNHDA and SQIVND (reference sequence). The CDR3: CASSIPPSEAFF. CDR3 bases: TGTGCCAGTAGTATCCCCCCCTCTGAAGCTTTCTTT.

The table lists this clone with a count of one. This chain links TRBV5-4 with TRBJ2-2; D ambiguous. This CDR3 has 13 residues. Germline CDR1 SGHNT, CDR2 YYREEE (reference sequence). Trimming stripped 0 bases from V and 4 bases from J, with 4 bases between. The CDR3 DNA reads TGTGCCAGCAGCTTGGTTAGCACCGGGGAGCTGTTTTTT. Protein product: CASSLVSTGELFF.

The V call is TRBV19, the J call TRBJ2-4; weak D call: TRBD1 (6 bases). The CDR3 is 14 residues long. Germline CDR1 is LNHDA and CDR2 is SQIVND (reference sequence). Between the trimmed V and J ends, which lost 6 bases and 2 bases, there was a span of 11 bases. Here the CDR3 reads CASRERGTKNIQYF. CDR3 coding DNA: TGTGCCAGTAGAGAGAGGGGGACCAAAAACATTCAGTACTTC.